This entry concerns a single T cell receptor beta chain. The specificity of this receptor is unknown. The input lacks base qualities; no much larger clone sits a single base away. The data are from a study of shared clonotypes between healthy human individuals (TCRdb year 2020). Study-level background: A few men and a couple of women, aged 18 to 49 years, made up the cohort. To estimate repertoire size and how much clonotype sharing occurs between individuals, the study deeply sequenced the blood TCR repertoires of about five healthy adults. To increase sequencing depth and limit assay-specific biases, TCR repertoire library preparation and sequencing were carried out by different laboratories using diverse techniques. For each donor, CD4 naive and CD4 memory were each run on three plates, CD8 naive on two plates, and CD8 memory on one plate. Between about 0.8 and 8.9 billion PBMCs per donor were obtained by leukapheresis. The full study reports these points: Pairwise subsampling indicated that sequencing depth was expected to affect the degree of clonotype sharing among donors. Sampling was restricted to blood, and TCR repertoires in tissue are likely to differ from TCR repertoires in blood. Because the study included only a small number of donors, the genetic and exposure-history diversity represented was limited. Compared with non-shared clonotypes, clonotypes shared by all four sorted-subset donors had higher generation probabilities. Estimated clonotype richness was generally larger for naive than for memory subsets. Approximately 5% of naive CD4, 3% to 3.5% of naive CD8, approximately 2.2% of memory CD4, and 0.4% of memory CD8 clonotypes were shared across a few donors. Incomplete sequencing was indicated by rarefaction of sorted-subset datasets, despite the large sequencing depth.

The donors were healthy, HIV-negative adults with no recently reported acute infections or vaccinations. Only Caucasian adults living in Nashville, Tennessee, USA were represented among the donors. CD4+ T cells were enriched through magnetic negative selection, after which naive cells were positively selected on CD45RA and the remaining negative fraction served as the memory subset. Blood was obtained by leukapheresis, after which PBMCs were separated by Ficoll-Histopaque density gradient centrifugation and cryopreserved in liquid nitrogen vapor phase. Purity and quantity of every magnetically sorted T cell population were checked by analytical flow cytometry. Genomic DNA was isolated from each sorted fraction and quantified by UV absorbance on a Nanodrop 2000c. Using the deep immunoSEQ assay, multiplex PCR amplified TCR CDR3 regions from genomic DNA. Extracted genomic DNA from each cell subset was distributed evenly across all wells of several immunoSEQ 96-well plates, and each plate was treated as a replicate. For sorted subsets, around 0.2 ug of genomic DNA, equivalent to 30,000 or so T cell genomes, went into each replicate PCR. Purified libraries were measured with a Qubit 3.0 fluorometer, size-checked on a Bioanalyzer 2100, and measured again with the KAPA Library Quantification kit. A separate single-read 150-cycle Illumina NextSeq 550 flow cell was used to sequence each immunoSEQ 96-well plate. Per the authors' processing: The immunoSEQ output contained only junctional sequences without quality scores, so filtering could not match that applied to full-length reads. To assign V/J genes and CDR3, sequences were annotated against IMGT germline references using PyIR, a Python wrapper for IgBLAST v1.9. Reads with weak V/J assignments (E-value above 1e-6), missing CDR3, stop codons, out-of-frame junctions, or ambiguous translated residues were removed. A V3J clonotype was defined by an identical inferred V gene, J gene, and CDR3 amino acid sequence. To compute the percentage overlap between repertoires, the number of shared unique clonotypes was divided by the size of the smaller repertoire. Richness of each repertoire was evaluated using RTK rarefaction, the Chao1 estimator, and Recon v2.1 estimates of unobserved clonotypes. Generation probabilities were computed with OLGA for all TCRbeta clonotypes obtained by the gDNA method from four donors. TCRdb took over this immuneACCESS table, retaining in-frame rearrangements with V and J assigned. Such tables are incomplete; in checked studies, under half of the missing clones stem from an unresolved V gene, and the remainder is unexplained. V and J calls plus clone size are reproduced from that table; the DNA served to infer D and trimming. Within this sample are about 2.3 million clones, with around 90% of them counted one time only. The ten largest clones take up about 0.41% of the sample.

The germline V end is reduced by 6 bases and the J end by 0 bases; junction bases left unmatched: 4. Spanning cysteine to phenylalanine, the CDR3 consists of 14 amino acids. The DNA shown is the 42-base CDR3, in frame from base 1. CDR1 and CDR2 were assigned from the germline V gene as ENHRY and SYGVKD. The TCR sequence derives from a man aged 18 to 29 in good health. Some clones in this sample may be carry-over from other donors' samples. The chain links TRBV10-3 with TRBJ2-7; the junction holds 8 bases that match TRBD1. Input material: naive CD4+ T cells from PBMCs. The intended sense of this specimen's cell subset or site label: CD45RA+ positively selected. This receptor has the CDR3 CAIRSGTGSYEQYF. Here is the DNA: TGTGCCATCAGGTCCGGGACAGGCTCCTACGAGCAGTACTTC.